What follows are 30 T cell receptor beta chains derived from one specimen sequenced in a study of type 1 regulatory T cells. TCRdb fed the reads into MiXCR, producing one record per CDR3 protein. The repertoire has 20,000 to 30,000 distinct CDR3 sequences, 72% of them found once; the top ten carry about 14%. Their antigens are not known. Specimen: cultured T cells, either the whole culture or a sorted T cell fraction (not recorded which). Subset reported: Tr1-enriched cell product generated in vitro against host alloantigens. These receptors all stem from a human donor in good health.

V gene TRBV11-2 combines with J gene TRBJ2-3; 14 bases line up with TRBD2. In germline, CDR1 is SGHAT, CDR2 FQNNGV. This CDR3 is 21 amino acids long. Trimming cost V 0 bases and J 1 base; bases outside gene matches: 12. This CDR3 is CASSLDRPGTSGGRRTDTQYF. The CDR3 DNA reads as TGTGCCAGCAGCTTAGACAGGCCCGGGACTAGCGGGGGCCGGCGCACAGATACGCAGTATTTT.

The rearrangement uses TRBV18 and TRBJ1-1; D is ambiguous. CDR3 length: 14 amino acids. Per germline, CDR1 KGHSH and CDR2 LQKENI. V was trimmed by 1 base and J by 4 bases, leaving 10 bases between them. Written as DNA, the CDR3 is TGTGCCAGCTCACCACAGAGGGAACGCACTGAAGCTTTCTTT. It specifies CASSPQRERTEAFF.

The chain couples TRBV18 to TRBJ2-7; 8 bases fit TRBD1. CDR3 size: 17 residues. The V segment lost 0 bases and the J segment 0 bases; nucleotides outside the gene matches: 7. Germline loops: CDR1 KGHSH, CDR2 LQKENI. The CDR3 region is CASSPPVGQGSSYEQYF. The CDR3 DNA is TGTGCCAGCTCACCACCGGTAGGACAGGGAAGCTCCTACGAGCAGTACTTC.

A single count supports this clonotype. V and J are TRBV6-6 and TRBJ2-7; 9 positions agree with TRBD1. Germline CDR1 and CDR2: MNHNY and SVGAGI (reference sequence). V lost 6 bases to trimming and J lost 5 bases; unmatched junction nucleotides: 5. CDR3 size: 13 residues. The CDR3 protein is CASSRQGVNEQYF. CDR3 sequence (DNA): TGTGCCAGCAGCCGACAGGGGGTCAACGAGCAGTACTTC.

V usage is TRBV11-2 and J usage is TRBJ1-1; D remains ambiguous. The CDR3 length is 12 residues. Germline values: CDR1 SGHAT, CDR2 FQNNGV. The V and J ends lost 5 bases and 1 base respectively, with 5 bases between them. CDR3 nucleotides: TGTGCCAGCAGCCGAGAGAACACTGAAGCTTTCTTT. Protein sequence: CASSRENTEAFF.

V and J are TRBV6-4 and TRBJ1-5; D not resolved. The CDR3 is made up of 17 amino acids. The germline CDR1 and CDR2 sequences are MRHNA and SNTAGT. V was shortened by 1 base and J by 4 bases, with 17 bases between the two germline ends. This CDR3 reads CASSDFLFNRSNQPQHF. The CDR3 DNA reads as TGTGCCAGCAGTGACTTTTTGTTCAACAGATCTAATCAGCCCCAGCATTTT.

V and J are TRBV7-6 and TRBJ2-7; possibly TRBD1 for D (6 bases). The CDR3 spans 15 residues. Per the germline V gene, CDR1 is SGHVS and CDR2 is FNYEAQ. V was cut by 5 bases and J by 5 bases, with 19 bases left in between. DNA for the CDR3: TGTGCCAGCAGCCCGAGGGGGACAAGAGATCACGAGCAGTACTTC. Its translation: CASSPRGTRDHEQYF.

The chain combines TRBV20-1 with TRBJ1-1, with 7 bases matching TRBD1. This CDR3 comprises 15 residues. CDR1 and CDR2 (germline): DFQATT, SNEGSKA (reference sequence). Trimming took 1 base from V and 7 from J; bases not matched to a gene: 12. DNA of the CDR3: TGCAGTGCTAGAGCAAACGAACGTTGGGACAGTGAAGCTTTCTTT. Translated, it gives CSARANERWDSEAFF.

This clonotype is classed as medium-sized. The CDR3 bases are TGCAGTGCTAGAGGCCCAGGGGAGACCCAGTACTTC. It yields the protein CSARGPGETQYF. This chain uses TRBV20-1 with TRBJ2-5, with a weak D call TRBD1 (5 bases). V was clipped by 1 base and J by 5 bases, with 8 bases between them. CDR3 length equals 12 residues. The germline V gene has CDR1 DFQATT and CDR2 SNEGSKA (reference sequence).

This clonotype was counted between two and nine times. The CDR3 is CASSLSGNVEFYEQYF. CDR3 coding DNA: TGTGCCAGCAGCTTGTCCGGGAACGTCGAATTCTACGAGCAGTACTTC. V and J are TRBV5-5 and TRBJ2-7, with D tentatively TRBD2 (5 bases). The CDR3 has 16 amino acids. V lost 1 base and J lost 3, with 17 bases in between. Germline assignment: CDR1 SGHKS and CDR2 YYEKEE (reference sequence).

The chain links TRBV12-3 or TRBV12-4 to TRBJ2-3, with D hard to call. The CDR3 has 12 residues. V was pared by 5 bases and J by 2 bases, with 5 bases between. In DNA, the CDR3 is TGTGCCAGCAGTCTATACACAGATACGCAGTATTTT. Translating it yields CASSLYTDTQYF.

This clonotype came up a few times. The chain employs TRBV5-1 and TRBJ1-6; no clear D gene. The germline V and J ends were trimmed by 2 bases and 0 bases, with 6 bases remaining between them. This CDR3 region has 15 residues. Looked up from germline, CDR1 is SGHRS and CDR2 is YFSETQ. The chain's CDR3 is CASSFGSSYNSPLHF. The CDR3 DNA is TGCGCCAGCAGCTTTGGGAGCTCCTATAATTCACCCCTCCACTTT.

This clonotype was seen a handful of times. The J gene is TRBJ1-1, the V gene TRBV7-9; 8 nucleotides match TRBD1. This CDR3 has 11 residues. Unmatched junction bases numbered 5, after V lost 6 bases and J lost 11 bases. The germline V gene encodes CDR1 SEHNR and CDR2 FQNEAQ (reference sequence). The DNA for the CDR3 is TGTGCCAGCAGGAGGACAGGGAGGGCTTTCTTT. Amino acids: CASRRTGRAFF.

The rearrangement joins TRBV12-3 or TRBV12-4 to TRBJ2-3, with D possibly matching TRBD2 (5 bases). V was cut by 6 bases and J by 6 bases, with 16 bases left in between. The CDR3 is made up of 14 amino acids. The CDR3 DNA sequence: TGTGCCAGCAGACCCCCCGGAGCGGCGGATACGCAGTATTTT. This sequence encodes CASRPPGAADTQYF.

The rearrangement links TRBV7-2 to TRBJ1-5; D gene uncertain. V was shortened by 2 bases and J by 3 bases, with 11 bases between the two germline ends. CDR1 and CDR2 from the germline V gene are SGHTA and FQGNSA. This CDR3 spans 15 amino acids. CDR3 nucleotides: TGTGCCAGCAGCTTACAAGGACCGATCAATCAGCCCCAGCATTTT. It translates to CASSLQGPINQPQHF.

The table lists this clonotype with a count of one. The genes are TRBV18 and TRBJ1-1, with 7 bases identical to TRBD1. V dropped 7 bases and J dropped 4; count of bases not matched to a gene: 12. CDR1 is KGHSH and CDR2 is LQKENI in the germline V gene. The CDR3 contains 15 residues. CDR3 protein: CASFERGPGGTEAFF. CDR3 sequence (DNA): TGTGCCAGCTTTGAACGGGGGCCAGGGGGCACTGAAGCTTTCTTT.

This chain uses TRBV12-3 or TRBV12-4 with TRBJ2-7; tentative D call: TRBD1 (5 bases). V was clipped by 1 base and J by 3 bases, with 7 bases between them. The CDR3 covers 13 residues. DNA of the CDR3: TGTGCCAGCAGTTTAGGGCAGGGCTACGAGCAGTACTTC. Amino acids: CASSLGQGYEQYF.

This sequence joins TRBV27 and TRBJ1-5; the D gene is possibly TRBD1 (5 bases). CDR1 and CDR2 from the germline V gene are MNHEY and SMNVEV (reference sequence). Trimming left V 5 bases short and J 2 bases short, with 13 bases between. This CDR3 region has 15 residues. The CDR3 protein is CASSPRTRGNQPQHF. CDR3 DNA: TGTGCCAGCAGTCCAAGGACAAGGGGCAATCAGCCCCAGCATTTT.

For this clonotype: At one end, the junction sequence differs from germline, possibly due to a read error. The CDR3 DNA follows: TGTGCCAGCTCAACAACGTCACAGGGAACTAACTATGTCTACACCTTC. Protein sequence: CASSTTSQGTNYVYTF. This chain connects TRBV18 to TRBJ1-2; perhaps TRBD1 as D (6 bases). Germline V gene lookup returns CDR1 KGHSH and CDR2 LQKENI. The CDR3 is made up of 16 amino acids.

The chain combines TRBV6-5 with TRBJ1-4, with 7 bases that match TRBD1. CDR1 MNHEY and CDR2 SVGAGI come from the germline V gene. This CDR3 is built from 16 residues. V was clipped by 0 bases and J by 8 bases; unmatched bases: 9. In nucleotides, the CDR3 is TGTGCCAGCAGTTACTCAGTCGGAGGGGGCGTAGAAAAACTGTTTTTT. Its translation is CASSYSVGGGVEKLFF.

The rearrangement links TRBV6-5 to TRBJ1-5; no definite D call. V lost 8 bases, J lost 1 base, and 9 bases lay in between. Germline CDR1 and CDR2: MNHEY and SVGAGI. This CDR3 region has 13 residues. The CDR3 spells CASARASNQPQHF. CDR3 coding DNA: TGTGCCAGCGCGAGGGCGAGCAATCAGCCCCAGCATTTT.

This rearrangement joins TRBV2 to TRBJ1-2; D not certain. The V end was cut by 4 bases, the J end by 7 bases, with 10 bases between. The CDR3 runs to 12 residues. CDR1 is SNHLY and CDR2 is FYNNEI in the germline V gene. The CDR3 protein is CASSGAPFGYTF. The DNA of the CDR3 is TGTGCCAGCAGTGGGGCTCCCTTTGGCTACACCTTC.

V usage is TRBV6-5 and J usage is TRBJ1-2; no reliable D call. The length of the CDR3 is 11 residues. CDR1 and CDR2 (germline): MNHEY, SVGAGI. V gave up 8 bases and J gave up 5 bases, with 9 bases separating them. The DNA for the CDR3 is TGTGCCAGCGGGTCTGGATATGGCTACACCTTC. Translating it yields CASGSGYGYTF.

The V gene is TRBV3-1, the J gene TRBJ2-7; 7 nucleotides match TRBD2. The CDR3 spans 14 residues. With 1 base clipped from V and 6 bases from J, the junction kept 6 bases outside the gene matches. Per germline, CDR1 LGHDT and CDR2 YNNKEL (reference sequence). DNA for the CDR3: TGTGCCAGCAGCCAAGTGGGGGGGAAGGGCGAGCAGTACTTC. Amino acid sequence: CASSQVGGKGEQYF.

The V call is TRBV6-5, the J call TRBJ1-2; 7 positions match TRBD1. This CDR3 region has 17 residues. Trimming cost V 0 bases and J 5 bases; bases outside gene matches: 12. CDR1 and CDR2 from the germline V gene are MNHEY and SVGAGI. CDR3 in DNA: TGTGCCAGCAGTTACTCGTTCCTCAGGGGGGACGGGTATGGCTACACCTTC. It codes for CASSYSFLRGDGYGYTF.

The chain is built from TRBV4-3 and TRBJ1-6; maybe TRBD1 (5 bases). V lost 0 bases, J lost 0 bases, and 15 bases lay in between. CDR3 size: 19 residues. The germline V gene has CDR1 LGHNA and CDR2 YSLEER. CDR3 DNA sequence: TGCGCCAGCAGCCAAGATACGGGGGGGACGGGCTCCTATAATTCACCCCTCCACTTT. Encoded protein: CASSQDTGGTGSYNSPLHF.

CDR3 coding DNA: TGTGCCAGCAGTACGTCTAGCGTCTCCGGAAAGAGAGGCCAGTACTTC. Amino acids: CASSTSSVSGKRGQYF. This chain links TRBV6-2 or TRBV6-3 with TRBJ2-5; possible D gene TRBD2, 6 bases. CDR1 is MNHEY and CDR2 is SVGEGT in the germline V gene. Trimming removed 5 bases from V and 10 bases from J, with 26 bases in between. The CDR3 runs 16 residues.

The chain links TRBV6-5 to TRBJ2-5, with D tentatively TRBD2 (7 bases). V lost 5 bases and J 5 bases, leaving 15 bases between the germline ends. CDR3 size: 14 residues. Germline CDR1 reads MNHEY; CDR2 reads SVGAGI. In nucleotides, the CDR3 is TGTGCCAGCAGTCGGGGGGCGAACGGGGAGACCCAGTACTTC. This encodes CASSRGANGETQYF.

V gene TRBV18 combines with J gene TRBJ1-2, with D possibly being TRBD1 (5 bases). Germline CDR1 reads KGHSH; CDR2 reads LQKENI. V was cut by 3 bases and J by 0 bases, with 11 bases left in between. The CDR3 is 15 residues long. The CDR3 DNA is TGTGCCAGCTCACCGGGGACCGAGCCTAACTATGGCTACACCTTC. Protein product: CASSPGTEPNYGYTF.

The chain combines TRBV28 with TRBJ2-3; 7 bases fit TRBD2. The V gene's germline CDR1 is MDHEN and CDR2 SYDVKM. J was trimmed by 0 bases and V by 5 bases; bases with no gene match: 5. The CDR3 runs 15 residues. The DNA for the CDR3 is TGTGCCAGCAGTGAATGGGGGGGAAGCACAGATACGCAGTATTTT. Its protein is CASSEWGGSTDTQYF.